This T cell receptor (beta chain) was identified during a study of cytomegalovirus exposure and HLA in healthy donors. Background on the study: Researchers found that approximately 85% of under 450 genotyped donors fell within the Caucasian-associated ancestry cluster. Study findings and constraints: The productive fraction for most TCR beta V segments was about 87% or about 30% in an earlier analysis. Most sequenced TCRs were rare (though some public TCRs occurred in many donors).

This CDR3 is 15 amino acids long. Germline V gene data show CDR1 as MGHRA and CDR2 as YSYEKL. V gave up 3 bases and J gave up 5 bases, with 16 bases separating them. On this clone itself: No antigen is known for it.

PCR was performed using 60 Vbeta and 13 Jbeta primers. TCRdb keeps only in-frame clones here, not all; method: immunoSEQ multiplex PCR. The data show some 120,000 clones, around 75% seen once. V usage is TRBV4-1 and J usage is TRBJ1-1; possibly TRBD1 for D (5 bases). This sequence originates from a woman under 30 in good health and CMV-seronegative. Sequencing was done on a sample of PBMCs. The CDR3 region is CASSQVPRGYTEAFF. The DNA of the CDR3 is TGCGCCAGCAGCCAGGTTCCGCGGGGGTATACTGAAGCTTTCTTT.